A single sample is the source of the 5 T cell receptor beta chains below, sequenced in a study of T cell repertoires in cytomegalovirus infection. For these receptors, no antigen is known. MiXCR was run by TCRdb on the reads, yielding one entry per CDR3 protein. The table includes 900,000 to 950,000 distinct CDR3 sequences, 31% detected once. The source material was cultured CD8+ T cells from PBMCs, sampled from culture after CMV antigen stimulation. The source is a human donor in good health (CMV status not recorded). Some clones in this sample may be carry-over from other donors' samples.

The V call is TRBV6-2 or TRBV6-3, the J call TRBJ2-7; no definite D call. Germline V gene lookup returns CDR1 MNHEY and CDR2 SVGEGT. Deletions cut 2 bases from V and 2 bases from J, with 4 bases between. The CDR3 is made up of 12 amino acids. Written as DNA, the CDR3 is TGTGCCAGCAGTTACCGGGCCTACGAGCAGTACGTC. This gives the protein CASSYRAYEQYV.

Written as DNA, the CDR3 is TGTGCCAGCGGGGGGAGGCAGGGGAGCTCCTACGAGCAGTACGTC. Its translation is CASGGRQGSSYEQYV. The chain has TRBV6-1 and TRBJ2-7; D assignment may be TRBD1 or TRBD2 (6 bases each). CDR1 is MNHNS, CDR2 SASEGT, per germline. This CDR3 is 15 amino acids long. The V gene lost 8 bases and the J gene lost 0 bases, with 17 bases spanning the gap.

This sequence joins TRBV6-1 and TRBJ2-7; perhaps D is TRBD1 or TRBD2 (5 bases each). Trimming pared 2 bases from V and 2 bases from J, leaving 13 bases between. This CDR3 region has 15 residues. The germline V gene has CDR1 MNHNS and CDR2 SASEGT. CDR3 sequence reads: CASSERGLGPYEQYV. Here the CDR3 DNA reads TGTGCCAGCAGTGAACGGGGCCTTGGACCCTACGAGCAGTACGTC.

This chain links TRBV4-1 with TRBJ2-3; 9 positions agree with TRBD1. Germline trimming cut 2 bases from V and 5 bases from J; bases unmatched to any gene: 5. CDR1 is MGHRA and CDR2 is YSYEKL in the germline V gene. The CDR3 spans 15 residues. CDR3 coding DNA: TGCGCCAGCAGCCAAAAACAGGGGGCGAAAGATACGCAGTATTTT. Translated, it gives CASSQKQGAKDTQYF.

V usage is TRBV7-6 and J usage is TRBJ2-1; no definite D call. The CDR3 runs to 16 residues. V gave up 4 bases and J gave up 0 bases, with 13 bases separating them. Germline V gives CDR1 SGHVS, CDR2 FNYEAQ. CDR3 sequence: CASSSDPALSYNEQFF. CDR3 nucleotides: TGTGCCAGCAGCTCAGACCCCGCTCTCTCCTACAATGAGCAGTTCTTC.